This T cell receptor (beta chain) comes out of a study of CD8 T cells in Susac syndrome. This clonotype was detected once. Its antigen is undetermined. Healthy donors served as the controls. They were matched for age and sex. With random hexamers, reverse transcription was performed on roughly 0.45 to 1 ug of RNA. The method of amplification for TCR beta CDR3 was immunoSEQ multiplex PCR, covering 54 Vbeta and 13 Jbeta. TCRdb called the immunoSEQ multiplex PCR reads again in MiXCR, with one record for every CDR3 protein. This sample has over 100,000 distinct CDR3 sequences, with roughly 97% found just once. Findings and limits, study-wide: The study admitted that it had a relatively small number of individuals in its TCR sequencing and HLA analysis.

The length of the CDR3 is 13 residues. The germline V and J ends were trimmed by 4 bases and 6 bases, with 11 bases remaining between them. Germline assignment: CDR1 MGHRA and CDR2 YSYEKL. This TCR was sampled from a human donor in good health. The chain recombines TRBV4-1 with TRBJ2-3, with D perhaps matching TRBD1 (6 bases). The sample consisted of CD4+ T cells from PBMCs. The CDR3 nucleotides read TGCGCCAGCAGCCGGACAGAACAGGATACGCAGTATTTT. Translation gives CASSRTEQDTQYF.